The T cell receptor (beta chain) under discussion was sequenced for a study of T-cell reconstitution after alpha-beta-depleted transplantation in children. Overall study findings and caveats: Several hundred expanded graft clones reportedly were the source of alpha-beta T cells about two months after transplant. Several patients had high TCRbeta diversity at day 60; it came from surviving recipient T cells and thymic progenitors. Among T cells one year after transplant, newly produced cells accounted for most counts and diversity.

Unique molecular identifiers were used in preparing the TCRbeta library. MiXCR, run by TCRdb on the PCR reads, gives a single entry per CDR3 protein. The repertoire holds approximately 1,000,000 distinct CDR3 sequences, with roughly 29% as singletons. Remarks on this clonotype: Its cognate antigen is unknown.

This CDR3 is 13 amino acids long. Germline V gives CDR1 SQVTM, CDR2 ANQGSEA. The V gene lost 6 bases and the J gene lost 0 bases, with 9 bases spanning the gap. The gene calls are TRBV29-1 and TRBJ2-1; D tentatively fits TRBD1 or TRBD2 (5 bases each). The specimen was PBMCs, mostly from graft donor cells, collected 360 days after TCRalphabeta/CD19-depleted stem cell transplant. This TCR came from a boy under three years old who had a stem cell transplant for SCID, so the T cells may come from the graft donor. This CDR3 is CSVPRGSYNEQFF. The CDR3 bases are TGCAGCGTCCCGAGGGGCTCCTACAATGAGCAGTTCTTC.